The clone carrying this T cell receptor (beta chain) was detected many times. This sample was included in a study of T cell repertoires in cytomegalovirus infection. TCRdb called the reads again in MiXCR, with one record for every CDR3 protein. The sample holds about 100,000 distinct CDR3 sequences, about 22% seen once. The CDR3 totals 17 residues. CDR1 and CDR2 from the germline V gene are SGHTA and FQGNSA. The trim removed 5 bases at V and 3 bases at J, leaving 14 bases unmatched. The sample was CD8+ T cells from PBMCs. The V gene is TRBV7-2, the J gene TRBJ2-7, with TRBD1 identical over 9 bases. This TCR came from a human donor in good health (CMV status not recorded). Some clones in this sample may be carry-over from other donors' samples. CDR3 nucleotide sequence: TGTGCCAGCAGCCCGGATGGGTACAGGGGGCGAATCTACGAGCAGTACTTC. Its protein is CASSPDGYRGRIYEQYF.